This T cell receptor (beta chain) was identified in a study of blood T cells in healthy people across ages. Study overall: In model experiments, template switching was able to capture about one barcoded beta molecule for every two T cells that were present.

This clonotype was counted only a few times. The authors ran a second PCR of roughly 6 to 11 cycles using a sample-barcoded 5' primer and a J-beta primer mix. Every sample produced at least 3 million CDR3-containing paired-end reads. MiXCR, run by TCRdb on the 5' RACE reads, gives a single entry per CDR3 protein. The table lists about 1 million distinct CDR3 sequences, over 35% of them singletons, with over 15% in the top ten. Per the germline V gene, CDR1 is SGHTA and CDR2 is FQGNSA. The CDR3 sequence is 14 residues long. Input material: blood. The receptor comes from a woman between 55 and 75 years old in good health. V usage is TRBV7-2 and J usage is TRBJ2-7; TRBD2 agrees at 7 bases. The J call may not be correct, given that the DNA end is closer to TRBJ2-5. For the CDR3, the DNA is TGTGCCAGCAGCTTATTTGCGGGAGCCGAGACCCAGTACTTC. Translating it yields CASSLFAGAETQYF.